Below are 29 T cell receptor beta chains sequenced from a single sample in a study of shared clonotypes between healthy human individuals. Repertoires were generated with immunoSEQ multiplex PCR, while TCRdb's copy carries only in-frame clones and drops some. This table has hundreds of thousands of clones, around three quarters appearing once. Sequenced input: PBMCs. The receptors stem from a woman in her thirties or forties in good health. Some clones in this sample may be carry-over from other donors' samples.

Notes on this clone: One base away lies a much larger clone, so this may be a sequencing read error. The CDR3 DNA follows: TGTGCCTGGAGGAGAGGACAGGGTGGGTCAGAGACCCAGTACTTC. Its translation: CAWRRGQGGSETQYF. This sequence joins TRBV30 and TRBJ2-5; TRBD1 aligns across 8 bases. V shed 3 bases, J shed 4 bases, and the junction held 10 bases outside the gene matches. The CDR3 is made up of 15 amino acids. Per germline, CDR1 GTSNPN and CDR2 SVGIG (reference sequence).

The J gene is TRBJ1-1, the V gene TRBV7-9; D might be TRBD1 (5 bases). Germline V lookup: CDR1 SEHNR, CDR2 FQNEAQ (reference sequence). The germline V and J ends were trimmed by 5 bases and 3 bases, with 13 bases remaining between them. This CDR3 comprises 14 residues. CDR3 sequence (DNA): TGTGCCAGCAGCAAAGGGCGAGGGGACACTGAAGCTTTCTTT. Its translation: CASSKGRGDTEAFF. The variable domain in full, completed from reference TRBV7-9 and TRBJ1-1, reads DTGVSQNPRHKITKRGQNVTFRCDPISEHNRLYWYRQTLGQGPEFLTYFQNEAQLEKSRLLSDRFSAERPKGSFSTLEIQRTEQGDSAMYLCASSKGRGDTEAFFGQGTRLTVV.

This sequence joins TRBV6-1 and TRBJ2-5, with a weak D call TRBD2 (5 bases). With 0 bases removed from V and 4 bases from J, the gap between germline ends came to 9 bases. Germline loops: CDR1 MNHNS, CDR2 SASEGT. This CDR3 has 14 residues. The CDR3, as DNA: TGTGCCAGCAGTGAAGCGTGGAGGAGAGAGACCCAGTACTTC. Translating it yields CASSEAWRRETQYF.

CDR3 coding DNA: TGTGCCAGCAGCTTATTGGGGGACCCCTACGAGCAGTACTTC. It translates to CASSLLGDPYEQYF. This rearrangement joins TRBV7-2 to TRBJ2-7; TRBD1 or TRBD2 may be the D gene (5 bases each). Germline CDR1 is SGHTA and CDR2 is FQGNSA. The V end was cut by 2 bases, the J end by 2 bases, with 10 bases between. CDR3 size: 14 residues.

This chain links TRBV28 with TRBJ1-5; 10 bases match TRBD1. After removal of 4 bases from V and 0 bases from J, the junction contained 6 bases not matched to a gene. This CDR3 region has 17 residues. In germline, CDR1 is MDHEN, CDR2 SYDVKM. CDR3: CASSSGQGHYSNQPQHF. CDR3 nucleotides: TGTGCCAGCAGTTCGGGACAGGGGCATTATAGCAATCAGCCCCAGCATTTT.

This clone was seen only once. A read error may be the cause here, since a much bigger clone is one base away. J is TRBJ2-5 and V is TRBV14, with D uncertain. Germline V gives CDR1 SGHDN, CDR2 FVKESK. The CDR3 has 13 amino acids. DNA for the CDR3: TGTGCCAGCAGCCAAGATGGTAGAGAGGCCCAGTACTTC. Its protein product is CASSQDGREAQYF.

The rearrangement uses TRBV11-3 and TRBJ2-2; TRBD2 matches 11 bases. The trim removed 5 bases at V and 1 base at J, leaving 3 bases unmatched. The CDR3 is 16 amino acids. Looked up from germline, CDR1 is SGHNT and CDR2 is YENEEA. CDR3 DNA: TGTGCCAGCAGCCGCGGACTAGCGGGGAACACCGGGGAGCTGTTTTTT. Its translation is CASSRGLAGNTGELFF.

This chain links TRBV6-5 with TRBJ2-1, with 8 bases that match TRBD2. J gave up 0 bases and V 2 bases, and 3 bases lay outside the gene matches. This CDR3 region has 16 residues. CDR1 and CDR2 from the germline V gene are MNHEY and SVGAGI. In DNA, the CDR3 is TGTGCCAGCAGTTACCAAAGCGGGAGCTCCTACAATGAGCAGTTCTTC. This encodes CASSYQSGSSYNEQFF.

In DNA, the CDR3 is TGTGCCTGGAGCCCCGTAGCGGGAACCTACGAGCAGTACTTC. It is translated as CAWSPVAGTYEQYF. The rearrangement uses TRBV30 and TRBJ2-7; 8 nucleotides line up with TRBD2. Germline V lookup: CDR1 GTSNPN, CDR2 SVGIG (reference sequence). The V and J ends lost 3 bases and 2 bases, in that order; junction bases with no gene match: 6. The length of the CDR3 is 14 residues.

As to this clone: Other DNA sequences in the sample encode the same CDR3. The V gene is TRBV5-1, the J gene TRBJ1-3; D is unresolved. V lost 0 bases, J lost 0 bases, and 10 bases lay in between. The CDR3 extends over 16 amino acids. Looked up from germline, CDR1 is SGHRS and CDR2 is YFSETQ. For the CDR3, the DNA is TGCGCCAGCAGCTTGGGGACGGGGAGCTCTGGAAACACCATATATTTT. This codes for CASSLGTGSSGNTIYF.

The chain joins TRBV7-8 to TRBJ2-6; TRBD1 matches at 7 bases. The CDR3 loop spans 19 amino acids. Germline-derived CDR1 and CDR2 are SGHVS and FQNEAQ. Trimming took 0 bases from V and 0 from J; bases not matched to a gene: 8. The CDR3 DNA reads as TGTGCCAGCAGCTTAGCTTCGGACAGGATGAACTCTGGGGCCAACGTCCTGACTTTC. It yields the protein CASSLASDRMNSGANVLTF.

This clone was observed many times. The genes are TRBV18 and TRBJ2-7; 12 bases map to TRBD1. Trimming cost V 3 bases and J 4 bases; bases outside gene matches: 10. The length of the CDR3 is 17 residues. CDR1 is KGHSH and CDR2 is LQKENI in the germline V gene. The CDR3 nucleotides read TGTGCCAGCTCACCCAACCTCCCGGGACAGGGGGCGTACGAGCAGTACTTC. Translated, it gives CASSPNLPGQGAYEQYF.

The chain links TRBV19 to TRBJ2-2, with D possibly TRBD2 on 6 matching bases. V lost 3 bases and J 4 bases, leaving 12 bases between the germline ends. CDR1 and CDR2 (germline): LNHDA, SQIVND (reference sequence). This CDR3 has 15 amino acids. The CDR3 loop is CASSITSYGTGELFF. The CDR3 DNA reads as TGTGCCAGTAGTATTACTAGCTACGGCACCGGGGAGCTGTTTTTT.

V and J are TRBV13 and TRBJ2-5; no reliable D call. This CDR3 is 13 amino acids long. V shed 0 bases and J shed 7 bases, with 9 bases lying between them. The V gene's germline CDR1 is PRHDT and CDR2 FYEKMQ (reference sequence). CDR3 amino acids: CASSLGLQSTQYF. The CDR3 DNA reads TGTGCCAGCAGCTTAGGACTGCAGTCGACCCAGTACTTC.

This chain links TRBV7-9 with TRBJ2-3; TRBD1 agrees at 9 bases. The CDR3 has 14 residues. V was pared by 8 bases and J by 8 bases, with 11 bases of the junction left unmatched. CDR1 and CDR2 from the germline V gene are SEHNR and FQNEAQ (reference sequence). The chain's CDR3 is CASGAQGALGTQYF. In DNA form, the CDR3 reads TGTGCCAGCGGGGCACAGGGGGCCTTAGGTACGCAGTATTTT.

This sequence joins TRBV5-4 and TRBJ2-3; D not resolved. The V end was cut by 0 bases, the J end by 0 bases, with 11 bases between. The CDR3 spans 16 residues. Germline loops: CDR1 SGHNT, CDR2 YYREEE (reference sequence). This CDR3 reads CASSLAYGTSTDTQYF. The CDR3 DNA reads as TGTGCCAGCAGCTTGGCCTACGGTACTAGCACAGATACGCAGTATTTT.

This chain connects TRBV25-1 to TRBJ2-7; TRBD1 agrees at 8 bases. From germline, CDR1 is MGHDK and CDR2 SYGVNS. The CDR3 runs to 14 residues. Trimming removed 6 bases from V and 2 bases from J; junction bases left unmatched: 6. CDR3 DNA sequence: TGTGCCAGCAGGGGGGACAGGCCGCCCTACGAGCAGTACTTC. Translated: CASRGDRPPYEQYF.

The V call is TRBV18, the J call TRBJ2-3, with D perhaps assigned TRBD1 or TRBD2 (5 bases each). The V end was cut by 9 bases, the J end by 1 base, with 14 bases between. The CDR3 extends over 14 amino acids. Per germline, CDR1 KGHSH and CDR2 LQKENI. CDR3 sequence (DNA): TGTGCCAGTGCCCGGGGCGGCGGCACAGATACGCAGTATTTT. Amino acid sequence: CASARGGGTDTQYF.

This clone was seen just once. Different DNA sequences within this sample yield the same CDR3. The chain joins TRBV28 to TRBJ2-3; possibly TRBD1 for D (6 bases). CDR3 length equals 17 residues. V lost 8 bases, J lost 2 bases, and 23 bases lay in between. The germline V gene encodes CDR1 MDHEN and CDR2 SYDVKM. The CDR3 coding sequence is TGTGCCAGCGGCCCAACGAGAGGTACAGGGTTCACAGATACGCAGTATTTT. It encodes CASGPTRGTGFTDTQYF.

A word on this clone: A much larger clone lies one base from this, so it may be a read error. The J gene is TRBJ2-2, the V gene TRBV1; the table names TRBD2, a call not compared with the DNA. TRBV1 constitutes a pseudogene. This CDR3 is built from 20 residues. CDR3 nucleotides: TGCACCAGCGGCCAAGATCGGGAGCTAGCGGGGTCCCCGGACACCGGGGAGCTGTTTTTT. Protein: CTSGQDRELAGSPDTGELFF.

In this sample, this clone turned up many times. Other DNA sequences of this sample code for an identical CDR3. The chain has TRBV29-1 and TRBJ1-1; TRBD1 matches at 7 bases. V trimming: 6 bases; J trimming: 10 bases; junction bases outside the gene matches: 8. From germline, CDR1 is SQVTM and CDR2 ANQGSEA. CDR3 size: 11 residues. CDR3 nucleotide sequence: TGCAGCGTGTCGCGACAGGGCGCAGCTTTCTTT. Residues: CSVSRQGAAFF.

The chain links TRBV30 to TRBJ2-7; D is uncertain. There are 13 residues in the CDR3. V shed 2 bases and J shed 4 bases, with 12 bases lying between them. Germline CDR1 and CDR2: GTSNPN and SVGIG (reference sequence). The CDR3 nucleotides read TGTGCCTGGAGTAATAAGGGTGCGTACGAGCAGTACTTC. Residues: CAWSNKGAYEQYF.

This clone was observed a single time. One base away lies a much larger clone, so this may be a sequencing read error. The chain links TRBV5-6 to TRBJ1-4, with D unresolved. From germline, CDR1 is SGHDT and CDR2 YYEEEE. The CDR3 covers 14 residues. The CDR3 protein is CASSSRHRREKLLF. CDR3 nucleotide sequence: TGTGCCAGCAGCTCCCGACATAGGAGAGAAAAACTGCTTTTT.

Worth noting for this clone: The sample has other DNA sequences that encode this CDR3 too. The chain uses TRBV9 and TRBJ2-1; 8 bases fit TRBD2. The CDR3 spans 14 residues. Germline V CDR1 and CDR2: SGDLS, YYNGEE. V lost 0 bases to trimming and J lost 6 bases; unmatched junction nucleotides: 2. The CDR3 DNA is TGTGCCAGCAGCGTAGCGGGGGGGCCCAATGAGCAGTTCTTC. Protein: CASSVAGGPNEQFF.

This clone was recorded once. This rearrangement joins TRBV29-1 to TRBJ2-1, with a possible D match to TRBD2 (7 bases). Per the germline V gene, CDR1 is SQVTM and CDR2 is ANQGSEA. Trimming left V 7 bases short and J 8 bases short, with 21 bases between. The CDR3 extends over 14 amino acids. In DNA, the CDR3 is TGCAGCGCACGCGGGGGCAGGGAGGTGGATGAGCAGTTCTTC. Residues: CSARGGREVDEQFF.

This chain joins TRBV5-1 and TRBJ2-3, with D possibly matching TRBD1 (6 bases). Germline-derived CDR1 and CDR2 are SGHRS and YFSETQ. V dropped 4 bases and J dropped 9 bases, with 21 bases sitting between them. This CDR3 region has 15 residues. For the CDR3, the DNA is TGCGCCAGCAGCGGGAGAGGGGGTCTTGGAGAAACGCAGTATTTT. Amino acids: CASSGRGGLGETQYF.

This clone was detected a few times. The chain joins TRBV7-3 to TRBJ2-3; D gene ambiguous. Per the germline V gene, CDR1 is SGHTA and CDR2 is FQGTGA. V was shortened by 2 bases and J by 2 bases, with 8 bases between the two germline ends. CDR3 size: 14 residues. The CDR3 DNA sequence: TGTGCCAGCAGCTTAGACCCGAACACAGATACGCAGTATTTT. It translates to CASSLDPNTDTQYF.

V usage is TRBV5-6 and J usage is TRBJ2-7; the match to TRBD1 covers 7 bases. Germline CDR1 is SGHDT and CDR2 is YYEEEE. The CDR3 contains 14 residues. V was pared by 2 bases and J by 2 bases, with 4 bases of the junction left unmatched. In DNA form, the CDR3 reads TGTGCCAGCAGCTTCGGACAGGAACCCTACGAGCAGTACTTC. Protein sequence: CASSFGQEPYEQYF.

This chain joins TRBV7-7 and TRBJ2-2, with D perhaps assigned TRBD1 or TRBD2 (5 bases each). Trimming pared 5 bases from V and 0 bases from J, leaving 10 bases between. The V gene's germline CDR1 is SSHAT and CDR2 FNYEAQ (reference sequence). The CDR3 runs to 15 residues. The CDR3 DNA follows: TGTGCCAGCAGCCTGGGGACCACGAACACCGGGGAGCTGTTTTTT. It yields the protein CASSLGTTNTGELFF.